These T cell receptor beta chains were read from a single sample in a study of T-cell memory formation after mild COVID-19. TCRdb reprocessed the 5' RACE reads with MiXCR, giving one entry per CDR3 protein. Of roughly 99,000 distinct CDR3 sequences in the sample, around an eighth are singletons; the top ten hold roughly 40%. The specimen was PBMCs or a T cell subset sorted from them (not recorded which). These receptors all come from a man aged 18 to 30 who had mild COVID-19 (a few samples of this study predate the infection). Cell type and time point are not known. CDR3s include the opening cysteine and the closing phenylalanine or tryptophan. The D gene is left open where the match is weak. Some rows have no size entry. The others give once, few or many, or a class for an expanded clone.

J | V | length | size | D | DNA | CDR3
TRBJ1-2 | TRBV29-1 | 12 | - | TRBD1 | TGCAGCGCAAGACAGGGCGTCTATGGCTACACCTTC | CSARQGVYGYTF
TRBJ2-3 | TRBV24-1 | 17 | - | - | TGTGCCACCAGGGGGATCTGGGGCTACCCTAGCACAGATACGCAGTATTTT | CATRGIWGYPSTDTQYF
TRBJ2-5 | TRBV6-5 | 16 | - | - | TGTGCCAGCAGTTACGAGGGATGGTGGACGCAAGAGACCCAGTACTTC | CASSYEGWWTQETQYF
TRBJ2-1 | TRBV12-5 | 14 | many | TRBD1 | TGTGCTAGTGGTTTCGGGACAGGAGTCTTTGAGCAGTTCTTC | CASGFGTGVFEQFF
TRBJ2-3 | TRBV7-8 | 13 | many | - | TGTGCCAGCAGCGCGACCGTAGGAGATACGCAGTATTTT | CASSATVGDTQYF
TRBJ1-1 | TRBV4-3 | 13 | - | - | TGCGCCAGCAGCCAAGGTCTGGGGCTTGAAGCTTTCTTT | CASSQGLGLEAFF
TRBJ1-1 | TRBV12-3/TRBV12-4 | 14 | - | - | TGTGCCAGCAGCTCCGCTACAGATAACACTGAAGCTTTCTTT | CASSSATDNTEAFF
TRBJ1-6 | TRBV6-5 | 17 | - | TRBD1 | TGTGCCAGCAGTTACTCGGACGACAGGGCTTATAATTCACCCCTCCACTTT | CASSYSDDRAYNSPLHF
TRBJ2-3 | TRBV20-1 | 15 | few | TRBD2 | TGCAGTGCAAGAGACGGGACTAGGAGCACAGATACGCAGTATTTT | CSARDGTRSTDTQYF
TRBJ1-4 | TRBV4-1 | 16 | - | - | - | CASSQDFGTGASLRFF
TRBJ1-5 | TRBV10-2 | 16 | many | - | TGCGCCAGCACCGAGGGTATGGGGCCGGGGAATCAGCCCCAGCATTTT | CASTEGMGPGNQPQHF
TRBJ2-3 | TRBV7-6 | 16 | - | TRBD2 | TGTGCCAGCAGCTTAATGAGCGGGGGGGCAACAGATACGCAGTATTTT | CASSLMSGGATDTQYF
TRBJ2-1 | TRBV6-2/TRBV6-3 | 19 | - | TRBD2 | TGTGCCAGCAGTTCTATCCTGCGGGGGGTTAGGGACTCCTACAATGAGCAGTTCTTC | CASSSILRGVRDSYNEQFF
TRBJ1-1 | TRBV4-3 | 15 | few | - | TGCGCCAGCAGCCAAGATCCAGGAACGAACACTGAAGCTTTCTTT | CASSQDPGTNTEAFF
TRBJ1-1 | TRBV19 | 15 | few | - | TGTGCCAGTAGTATAAACACGAACAGGGACACTGAAGCTTTCTTT | CASSINTNRDTEAFF
TRBJ2-3 | TRBV4-2 | 16 | many | TRBD2 | TGTGCCAGCAGCCAAGGGACTAGCGGGGGGGCAGATACGCAGTATTTT | CASSQGTSGGADTQYF
TRBJ2-3 | TRBV7-6 | 14 | - | - | TGTGCCAGCAGCCACACCCGAGGGGCAGATACGCAGTATTTT | CASSHTRGADTQYF